The 23 T cell receptor beta chains in this list originate from one sample, sequenced in a study of T-cell reconstitution after alpha-beta-depleted transplantation in children. A TCRbeta library incorporating unique molecular identifiers was prepared. Each CDR3 protein gets one entry after TCRdb re-called the PCR reads with MiXCR. The data show some 240,000 distinct CDR3 sequences, about 8.8% seen once. The sample consisted of PBMCs from the stem cell graft donor, taken from the stem cell graft. The receptors derive from a human donor who donated a stem cell graft to a child with SCID.

This clonotype was found many times. J is TRBJ2-1 and V is TRBV30, with 9 nucleotides matching TRBD1. V lost 5 bases to trimming and J lost 3 bases; unmatched junction nucleotides: 5. The CDR3 consists of 14 residues. Germline V gives CDR1 GTSNPN, CDR2 SVGIG (reference sequence). CDR3 residues: CAWDRDRVYNEQFF. The CDR3 DNA sequence: TGTGCCTGGGATCGGGACAGGGTCTACAATGAGCAGTTCTTC.

This clonotype was seen repeatedly, ten times or more. CDR3 nucleotides: TGTGCCAGCAACCCAGGGGAAGGCACAGATACGCAGTATTTT. Translated, it gives CASNPGEGTDTQYF. The J gene is TRBJ2-3, the V gene TRBV12-3 or TRBV12-4, with D maybe TRBD1 (6 bases). V was clipped by 7 bases and J by 1 base, with 12 bases between them. This CDR3 has 14 residues.

This clonotype was detected only once. Given a much more abundant clone one base away, this may be a read error. Because it lacks the conserved phenylalanine or tryptophan at the end, this CDR3 is likely a read error. The chain links TRBV6-6 to TRBJ2-7, with D hard to call. Germline V CDR1 and CDR2: MNHNY, SVGAGI (reference sequence). CDR3 length equals 11 residues. The CDR3 protein is CASSYSNEQYL. The CDR3 region has the DNA TGTGCCAGCAGTTACTCCAACGAGCAGTACCTC.

This clonotype was seen repeatedly, ten times or more. This sequence joins TRBV20-1 and TRBJ1-1; perhaps TRBD1 as D (5 bases). There are 14 residues in the CDR3. V dropped 0 bases and J dropped 1 base, with 9 bases sitting between them. Germline V gene data show CDR1 as DFQATT and CDR2 as SNEGSKA (reference sequence). The CDR3 here is CSARDSQGNTEAFF. Here the CDR3 DNA reads TGCAGTGCTAGAGATTCCCAGGGGAACACTGAAGCTTTCTTT.

This clonotype was observed at least ten times. This chain uses TRBV7-8 with TRBJ2-1, with 7 bases that match TRBD2. J was trimmed by 6 bases and V by 5 bases; bases with no gene match: 13. Germline V gene data show CDR1 as SGHVS and CDR2 as FQNEAQ. The CDR3 sequence is 16 residues long. The CDR3 region has the DNA TGTGCCAGCAGCCGGCTGAGGTTCGGGGGGTCCAATGAGCAGTTCTTC. Protein product: CASSRLRFGGSNEQFF.

This clonotype was counted ten times or more. The genes are TRBV7-6 and TRBJ2-3; a possible D gene is TRBD2 (7 bases). V lost 6 bases and J 4 bases, leaving 20 bases between the germline ends. There are 16 residues in the CDR3. CDR1 and CDR2 from the germline V gene are SGHVS and FNYEAQ. The CDR3 DNA follows: TGTGCCAGCAGTTTCGGGGGGCAGGCTGGGGCAGATACGCAGTATTTT. Translated: CASSFGGQAGADTQYF.

This clonotype came up many times. This chain uses TRBV27 with TRBJ2-7; D uncertain. CDR1 and CDR2 from the germline V gene are MNHEY and SMNVEV (reference sequence). The CDR3 covers 11 residues. The germline V and J ends were trimmed by 7 bases and 2 bases, with 6 bases remaining between them. CDR3 region: CASTKTYEQYF. CDR3 nucleotide sequence: TGTGCCAGCACCAAAACCTACGAGCAGTACTTC.

At least ten counts were recorded for this clonotype. CDR3 sequence: CASSLEAGILPQHF. The CDR3 DNA reads TGTGCCAGCAGCTTAGAAGCGGGGATTTTGCCCCAGCATTTT. The V call is TRBV13, the J call TRBJ1-5; D unresolved. This CDR3 has 14 amino acids. Deletions cut 1 base from V and 9 bases from J, with 13 bases between. Per the germline V gene, CDR1 is PRHDT and CDR2 is FYEKMQ (reference sequence). Together with reference TRBV13 and TRBJ1-5, the CDR3 gives the full variable domain: AAGVIQSPRHLIKEKRETATLKCYPIPRHDTVYWYQQGPGQDPQFLISFYEKMQSDKGSIPDRFSAQQFSDYHSELNMSSLELGDSALYFCASSLEAGILPQHFGDGTRLSIL.

This clonotype occurred many times. The J gene is TRBJ1-1, the V gene TRBV5-1; 7 bases line up with TRBD1. CDR1 SGHRS and CDR2 YFSETQ come from the germline V gene. V lost 3 bases, J lost 6 bases, and 11 bases stayed unmatched. The CDR3 spans 15 residues. Here the CDR3 reads CASSWGDRDRAEAFF. The CDR3, as DNA: TGCGCCAGCAGCTGGGGAGACCGGGACAGAGCTGAAGCTTTCTTT. The full variable domain, its missing parts supplied by reference TRBV5-1 and TRBJ1-1, is KAGVTQTPRYLIKTRGQQVTLSCSPISGHRSVSWYQQTPGQGLQFLFEYFSETQRNKGNFPGRFSGRQFSNSRSEMNVSTLELGDSALYLCASSWGDRDRAEAFFGQGTRLTVV.

This clonotype was counted many times. V gene TRBV5-1 combines with J gene TRBJ1-2; D remains ambiguous. Trimming removed 0 bases from V and 6 bases from J, with 12 bases in between. The CDR3 contains 14 residues. Germline lookup yields CDR1 SGHRS and CDR2 YFSETQ. The CDR3, as DNA: TGCGCCAGCAGCTTGGGACTGACCTCGAATGGCTACACCTTC. This codes for CASSLGLTSNGYTF. Filled out from reference TRBV5-1 and TRBJ1-2, the complete variable domain reads KAGVTQTPRYLIKTRGQQVTLSCSPISGHRSVSWYQQTPGQGLQFLFEYFSETQRNKGNFPGRFSGRQFSNSRSEMNVSTLELGDSALYLCASSLGLTSNGYTFGSGTRLTVV.

This clonotype was seen many times. V and J are TRBV5-1 and TRBJ2-3; no reliable D call. Trimming shortened V by 0 bases and J by 0 bases, and 8 bases separated the two germline ends. The CDR3 totals 15 residues. The V gene's germline CDR1 is SGHRS and CDR2 YFSETQ. This CDR3 is CASSLGRTSTDTQYF. The CDR3 DNA sequence: TGCGCCAGCAGCTTGGGACGGACGAGCACAGATACGCAGTATTTT.

The sample holds many counts of this clonotype. The rearrangement uses TRBV14 and TRBJ1-2; D is unresolved. The V and J ends lost 3 bases and 8 bases respectively, with 16 bases between them. This CDR3 spans 14 amino acids. The germline gives CDR1 SGHDN, CDR2 FVKESK. The CDR3 nucleotides read TGTGCCAGCAGCCAGTCAAACCCGGCGGGGGGCTACACCTTC. It is translated as CASSQSNPAGGYTF.

Many counts were recorded for this clonotype. DNA for the CDR3: TGCGCCACCTCGAGGGCTAGCGGGGGGGCCGGGGGATCGGATACGCAGTATTTT. Translation: CATSRASGGAGGSDTQYF. The chain links TRBV5-1 to TRBJ2-3; TRBD2 matches at 12 bases. Unmatched junction bases numbered 20, after V lost 9 bases and J lost 6 bases. Germline V gene lookup returns CDR1 SGHRS and CDR2 YFSETQ. This CDR3 contains 18 residues.

This clonotype was counted at least ten times. The chain employs TRBV5-1 and TRBJ2-1; 12 positions agree with TRBD2. The junction had 8 bases not matched to a gene; V was cut back by 4 bases and J by 0 bases. This CDR3 region has 18 residues. Germline CDR1 reads SGHRS; CDR2 reads YFSETQ. CDR3 in amino acids: CASSPGLAGVSSYNEQFF. The CDR3 DNA sequence: TGCGCCAGCAGCCCGGGACTAGCGGGCGTCAGCTCCTACAATGAGCAGTTCTTC.

This clonotype was seen at least ten times. The V and J genes are TRBV5-1 and TRBJ2-3; tentative D call: TRBD2 (7 bases). Germline CDR1 and CDR2: SGHRS and YFSETQ. The CDR3 sequence is 16 residues long. With 0 bases removed from V and 1 base from J, the gap between germline ends came to 12 bases. The DNA of the CDR3 is TGCGCCAGCAGCTTGGCCGGCGGGGGCCGCACAGATACGCAGTATTTT. Protein product: CASSLAGGGRTDTQYF.

The chain links TRBV5-1 to TRBJ2-2; the D is unclear. Trimming took 6 bases from V and 4 from J, leaving 7 bases between them. The CDR3 covers 12 residues. CDR1 is SGHRS, CDR2 YFSETQ, per germline. The CDR3 DNA reads TGCGCCAGCACACGAGTCACCGGGGAGCTGTTTTTT. Translated, it gives CASTRVTGELFF. Variable domain in full (rest from reference TRBV5-1 and TRBJ2-2): KAGVTQTPRYLIKTRGQQVTLSCSPISGHRSVSWYQQTPGQGLQFLFEYFSETQRNKGNFPGRFSGRQFSNSRSEMNVSTLELGDSALYLCASTRVTGELFFGEGSRLTVL.

This clonotype was counted many times. The V call is TRBV7-2, the J call TRBJ1-6; perhaps TRBD1 as D (5 bases). Trimming left V 3 bases short and J 9 bases short, with 9 bases between. The CDR3 has 13 residues. Per germline, CDR1 SGHTA and CDR2 FQGNSA. The CDR3 reads CASSLTGGSPLHF. CDR3 coding DNA: TGTGCCAGCAGCTTGACCGGGGGTTCACCCCTCCACTTT.

This clonotype was seen ten or more times. The chain is built from TRBV29-1 and TRBJ2-3, with unresolved D. Germline assignment: CDR1 SQVTM and CDR2 ANQGSEA. V was trimmed by 4 bases and J by 0 bases, leaving 8 bases between them. The CDR3 sequence is 13 residues long. The CDR3 nucleotides read TGCAGCGTTGTCCCCAGAAGCACAGATACGCAGTATTTT. Protein product: CSVVPRSTDTQYF.

The sample holds a few counts of this clonotype. The chain carries TRBV9 and TRBJ2-1, with a possible D match to TRBD1 (6 bases). Germline V gene lookup returns CDR1 SGDLS and CDR2 YYNGEE. This CDR3 comprises 16 residues. V was pared by 4 bases and J by 0 bases, with 14 bases between. Here the CDR3 reads CASSPRGQNSYNEQFF. CDR3 sequence (DNA): TGTGCCAGCAGCCCCAGGGGCCAGAACTCCTACAATGAGCAGTTCTTC.

This clonotype was recorded at least ten times. This chain uses TRBV3-1 with TRBJ2-1, with 8 bases lining up with TRBD1. This CDR3 comprises 16 residues. CDR1 and CDR2 (germline): LGHDT, YNNKEL (reference sequence). V dropped 1 base and J dropped 4; count of bases not matched to a gene: 6. CDR3 bases: TGTGCCAGCAGCCAAGGAGGACAGGGACCGTACAATGAGCAGTTCTTC. Protein: CASSQGGQGPYNEQFF.

With regard to this clonotype: It may be a read error: a sequence one base away is much more abundant. The chain employs TRBV20-1 and TRBJ1-5; 8 positions agree with TRBD1. The CDR3 is made up of 16 amino acids. Per germline, CDR1 DFQATT and CDR2 SNEGSKA (reference sequence). This CDR3 is CCARAPAAPGGQPQHF. CDR3 DNA: TGCTGTGCTAGAGCCCCGGCGGCGCCAGGGGGCCAGCCCCAGCATTTT.

This chain links TRBV2 with TRBJ2-6, with D perhaps TRBD1 or TRBD2 (5 bases each). V shed 3 bases and J shed 0 bases, with 12 bases lying between them. CDR1 is SNHLY and CDR2 is FYNNEI in the germline V gene. The CDR3 consists of 17 residues. CDR3 nucleotide sequence: TGTGCCAGCAGTGATCGGGGACGCCGCTCTGGGGCCAACGTCCTGACTTTC. This codes for CASSDRGRRSGANVLTF.

This sequence joins TRBV18 and TRBJ2-5; 12 bases are a match to TRBD2. The CDR3 loop spans 16 amino acids. The germline CDR1 and CDR2 sequences are KGHSH and LQKENI. Trimming removed 3 bases from V and 3 bases from J; junction bases left unmatched: 5. The CDR3 region has the DNA TGTGCCAGCTCACCCGCCCGACTAGCGGGGGAAGAGACCCAGTACTTC. This translates into CASSPARLAGEETQYF.